These T cell receptor beta chains were read from a single sample in a study of control samples from healthy donors and cancer patients. Measured with immunoSEQ multiplex PCR; TCRdb has only the in-frame clones, and not every one. The data show roughly 100,000 clones, around 88% seen once. Input material: blood. Receptors were obtained from a man aged 30-40 years in good health. The CDR3 runs from the conserved cysteine through the conserved F or W. The order of the fields is V gene, D gene, clone size, J gene, CDR3 protein, CDR3 DNA. A D gene is named only where the DNA matches it firmly. Expanded clones get a size class; other rows say once, few or many, or leave the size out.

TRBV6-4	NA	NA	TRBJ2-2	CASSAMDSTGELFF	TGTGCCAGCAGTGCTATGGACAGTACCGGGGAGCTGTTTTTT
TRBV14	NA	NA	TRBJ2-6	CASSQGHRGAYSGANVLTF	TGTGCCAGCAGCCAAGGTCATCGGGGGGCTTACTCTGGGGCCAACGTCCTGACTTTC
TRBV6-5	NA	NA	TRBJ2-2	CASSYRQLNTGELFF	TGTGCCAGTAGTTACCGACAGCTGAACACCGGGGAGCTGTTTTTT
TRBV4-1	NA	NA	TRBJ2-7	CASSQVWLTDTYEQYF	TGCGCCAGCAGCCAAGTGTGGCTTACCGATACCTACGAGCAGTACTTC
TRBV7-7	NA	NA	TRBJ2-1	CASSPPTGTHSYNEQFF	TGTGCCAGCAGCCCCCCAACTGGGACACACTCCTACAATGAGCAGTTCTTC
TRBV15	NA	NA	TRBJ2-7	CATSRVNNPRGYEQYF	TGTGCCACCAGCAGAGTAAACAACCCTAGAGGGTACGAGCAGTACTTC
TRBV6-5	TRBD1	NA	TRBJ1-5	CASSLGQVNQPQHF	TGTGCCAGCAGTCTGGGACAGGTCAATCAGCCCCAGCATTTT
TRBV7-2	TRBD2	NA	TRBJ2-1	CASSTRTSGSNEQFF	TGTGCCAGCAGCACCCGGACTAGCGGGAGCAATGAGCAGTTCTTC
TRBV12-3/TRBV12-4	NA	NA	TRBJ2-7	CASSLGVGEQYF	TGTGCCAGCAGTTTGGGTGTAGGCGAGCAGTACTTC
TRBV3-1/TRBV3-2	NA	NA	TRBJ1-2	CASRAVAEYGYTF	TGTGCCAGCAGGGCCGTAGCCGAATATGGCTACACCTTC
TRBV19	NA	NA	TRBJ1-6	CASRQQHGGNSPLHF	TGTGCCAGTAGGCAGCAGCACGGGGGTAATTCACCCCTCCACTTT
TRBV4-2	NA	NA	TRBJ1-1	CASSQGVGTEAFF	TGTGCCAGCAGCCAGGGAGTCGGCACTGAAGCTTTCTTT
TRBV6-5	TRBD2	NA	TRBJ2-3	CASSREETSGQTQYF	TGTGCCAGCAGTCGAGAAGAGACTAGCGGACAGACGCAGTATTTT
TRBV7-9	NA	NA	TRBJ2-1	CASSPPGRGYRNEQFF	TGTGCCAGCAGCCCGCCGGGCAGGGGTTATCGCAATGAGCAGTTCTTC
TRBV10-2	NA	once	TRBJ2-7	CASSEAGYFEYEQYF	TGCGCCAGCAGTGAGGCGGGCTACTTTGAATACGAGCAGTACTTC
TRBV7-9	NA	NA	TRBJ2-2	CASSFANTGELFF	TGTGCCAGCAGCTTCGCGAACACCGGGGAGCTGTTTTTT
TRBV18	NA	NA	TRBJ1-5	CASSLPSQPQHF	TGTGCCAGCTCATTGCCGAGTCAGCCCCAGCATTTT
TRBV4-1	TRBD2	NA	TRBJ2-7	CASSQVGGGYRYSYEQYF	TGCGCCAGCAGCCAAGTGGGGGGAGGGTACCGCTACTCCTACGAGCAGTACTTC
TRBV24-1	TRBD2	NA	TRBJ2-5	CATSDPDLAGGGETQYF	TGTGCCACCAGTGACCCCGACTTAGCGGGAGGTGGAGAGACCCAGTACTTC
TRBV24-1	TRBD2	once	TRBJ2-3	CATSAAGGSTDTQYF	TGTGCCACCAGTGCTGCGGGAGGCAGCACAGATACGCAGTATTTT
TRBV3-1/TRBV3-2	TRBD2	NA	TRBJ2-1	CASSPYVGTSGQFF	TGTGCCAGCAGCCCCTATGTCGGGACTAGCGGGCAGTTCTTC
TRBV6-5	NA	NA	TRBJ2-3	CASRSDVSDTQYF	TGTGCCAGCAGGTCGGACGTCTCAGATACGCAGTATTTT
TRBV2	NA	NA	TRBJ1-2	CASIIDMGSRGYTF	TGTGCCAGCATTATTGATATGGGCTCGCGCGGCTACACCTTC
TRBV30	TRBD1	NA	TRBJ1-5	CAWNLDRETQHF	TGTGCCTGGAACCTAGACAGGGAGACCCAGCATTTT
TRBV3-1/TRBV3-2	NA	NA	TRBJ1-4	CASSQAFGRREKLFF	TGTGCCAGCAGCCAAGCGTTCGGGCGCAGGGAAAAACTGTTTTTT
TRBV5-4	TRBD1	few	TRBJ1-6	CASSPWTGRNSPLHF	TGTGCCAGCAGCCCGTGGACAGGGCGTAATTCACCCCTCCACTTT
TRBV6-5	NA	NA	TRBJ1-4	CASSSRRTNEKLFF	TGTGCCAGCAGTTCTAGGCGTACTAATGAAAAACTGTTTTTT
TRBV3-1/TRBV3-2	TRBD1	NA	TRBJ1-1	CASRQGSNTEAFF	TGTGCCAGCAGACAGGGGTCGAACACTGAAGCTTTCTTT
TRBV5-1	NA	once	TRBJ2-1	CATKLRGSSYNEQFF	TGCGCCACCAAACTCCGGGGAAGCTCCTACAATGAGCAGTTCTTC
TRBV27	NA	NA	TRBJ2-3	CASSPLRDGGADTQYF	TGTGCCAGCAGTCCCCTCCGGGACGGCGGGGCAGATACGCAGTATTTT
TRBV19	TRBD1	NA	TRBJ1-1	CASSRDRVNTEAFF	TGTGCCAGTAGTCGGGACAGGGTGAACACTGAAGCTTTCTTT
TRBV19	NA	NA	TRBJ2-4	CASSNPGQAKNIQYF	TGTGCCAGTAGTAACCCCGGCCAAGCCAAAAACATTCAGTACTTC
TRBV19	NA	NA	TRBJ2-7	CASNAQFGEQYF	TGTGCCAGTAACGCACAATTTGGCGAGCAGTACTTC
TRBV19	TRBD1	NA	TRBJ1-6	CASSPGQHNSPLHF	TGTGCCAGTAGCCCGGGACAGCATAATTCACCCCTCCACTTT
TRBV12-3/TRBV12-4	TRBD1	once	TRBJ1-2	CASSRQGGYGYTF	TGTGCCAGCAGCCGACAGGGGGGCTATGGCTACACCTTC
TRBV29-1	TRBD2	NA	TRBJ2-5	CSVAGLAGQETQYF	TGCAGCGTTGCCGGTTTAGCGGGACAAGAGACCCAGTACTTC
TRBV12-3/TRBV12-4	NA	NA	TRBJ1-1	CASSLAGRTEAFF	TGTGCCAGCAGTTTAGCGGGGAGGACTGAAGCTTTCTTT
TRBV2	TRBD2	NA	TRBJ2-1	CASRMTGTSVGNYNEQFF	TGTGCCAGCAGGATGACCGGGACTAGCGTCGGGAACTACAATGAGCAGTTCTTC
TRBV7-3	TRBD2	few	TRBJ2-3	CASSLGGGLTDTQYF	TGTGCCAGCAGCTTAGGCGGGGGGCTCACAGATACGCAGTATTTT
TRBV7-2	NA	NA	TRBJ2-1	CASSLAGTRGDEQFF	TGTGCCAGCAGCTTAGCAGGGACAAGGGGAGATGAGCAGTTCTTC
TRBV7-5	NA	once	TRBJ2-1	CVRSFSCMSEITHNEQFF	TGTGTCAGAAGCTTTTCTTGCATGTCGGAGATAACACACAATGAGCAGTTCTTC
TRBV11-2	NA	NA	TRBJ1-2	CASSSLGVSFQPPYYGYTF	TGTGCCAGCAGCTCGTTAGGAGTATCGTTCCAGCCACCTTACTATGGCTACACCTTC
TRBV6-4	TRBD1	medium-sized	TRBJ2-7	CASTPPPGTGDHEQYF	TGTGCCAGCACCCCCCCTCCAGGGACAGGGGACCACGAGCAGTACTTC
TRBV7-2	NA	NA	TRBJ2-5	CATITTGREETQYF	TGTGCCACCATAACCACGGGACGTGAAGAGACCCAGTACTTC
TRBV28	NA	NA	TRBJ1-3	CASRTGSGNTIYF	TGTGCCAGCAGAACCGGCTCTGGAAACACCATATATTTT
TRBV5-1	TRBD1	NA	TRBJ1-1	CASSLGGGDREARNTEAFF	TGCGCCAGCAGCTTGGGTGGGGGGGACAGAGAAGCTCGTAACACTGAAGCTTTCTTT
TRBV28	TRBD1	few	TRBJ2-7	CASSFLLGQGNSYEQYF	TGTGCCAGCAGTTTCCTCCTCGGACAGGGTAACTCCTACGAGCAGTACTTC
TRBV4-1	TRBD2	NA	TRBJ2-3	CASSQDGSSGYADTQYF	TGCGCCAGCAGCCAAGACGGGTCTAGCGGGTATGCAGATACGCAGTATTTT
TRBV10-3	NA	NA	TRBJ2-4	CAISAPEGTNIQYF	TGTGCCATCAGTGCCCCGGAGGGCACAAACATTCAGTACTTC
TRBV19	NA	NA	TRBJ2-7	CASSIQGDYEQYF	TGTGCCAGTAGTATTCAGGGCGACTACGAGCAGTACTTC
TRBV7-9	TRBD1	NA	TRBJ1-2	CASSFSTDRGAGGYTF	TGTGCCAGCAGCTTCTCAACCGACAGGGGGGCAGGGGGCTACACCTTC
TRBV28	TRBD2	NA	TRBJ2-7	CASSVWGGAGGPYEQYF	TGTGCCAGCAGTGTTTGGGGAGGAGCGGGAGGGCCCTACGAGCAGTACTTC
TRBV18	TRBD2	NA	TRBJ2-2	CASSPYSGENTGELFF	TGTGCCAGCTCACCATATAGCGGGGAAAATACCGGGGAGCTGTTTTTT
TRBV11-2	NA	NA	TRBJ2-6	CASSSEGAGANVLTF	TGTGCCAGCAGCTCAGAGGGCGCTGGGGCCAACGTCCTGACTTTC
TRBV7-9	NA	NA	TRBJ1-2	CASSLGGTKRDGYTF	TGTGCCAGCAGCTTAGGAGGGACAAAAAGGGATGGCTACACCTTC
TRBV30	NA	NA	TRBJ1-1	CAWTLPGGTEAFF	TGTGCCTGGACCTTGCCGGGGGGCACTGAAGCTTTCTTT
TRBV12-5	NA	once	TRBJ2-7	CASGLAQGGYEQYF	TGTGCTAGTGGTTTGGCGCAGGGGGGCTACGAGCAGTACTTC